The sample holds many counts of the clone carrying this TCR beta chain. What it recognizes is unknown. Trimming took off 5 bases at V and 2 bases at J, with 9 bases between the two ends. From germline, CDR1 is DFQATT and CDR2 SNEGSKA (reference sequence). This CDR3 is built from 13 residues. These data originate in a study of breast tumors, draining lymph nodes, adjacent tissues. Whole-study findings and limits: Tumor T cell lymph node origin was a supported hypothesis, not proven.

MiXCR was run by TCRdb on the multiplex PCR reads, yielding one entry per CDR3 protein. Altogether around 140,000 distinct CDR3 sequences are present, less than 35% being singletons, with the ten largest covering around 2.5%. Samples came from axillary lymph nodes draining the breast cancer. The sequencing input was axillary lymph node tissue. V usage is TRBV20-1 and J usage is TRBJ2-2; D is unresolved. This TCR was recovered from a female donor with breast cancer. Some clones in this sample may be carry-over from other donors' samples. CDR3 nucleotide sequence: TGCAGTGCTTTTGACCTAAACACCGGGGAGCTGTTTTTT. Its protein is CSAFDLNTGELFF.